This is a list of T cell receptor beta chains from one sample in a study of blood T cell repertoires in COVID-19. The method was immunoSEQ multiplex PCR; TCRdb's version includes in-frame clones alone and lacks a portion of them. The data hold 67,000 or so clones, with 81% observed a single time. Sequenced material: peripheral blood. The receptor source for this set is a woman in her 70s with acute or convalescent COVID-19. The CDR3 runs from the conserved cysteine through the conserved F or W. The D gene is left open where the match is weak. Not all rows give a size; the values are once, few, many and, for expanded clones, a class.

V gene	J gene	D gene	clone size	CDR3 protein	CDR3 DNA
TRBV6-2/TRBV6-3	TRBJ2-1	-	-	CASSYAEFSYNEQFF	TGTGCCAGCAGTTACGCGGAATTCTCCTACAATGAGCAGTTCTTC
TRBV19	TRBJ2-1	TRBD2	once	CASSMEGRLAGAGSYNEQFF	TGTGCCAGTAGTATGGAAGGTCGACTAGCGGGGGCCGGGTCCTACAATGAGCAGTTCTTC
TRBV5-5	TRBJ1-2	-	-	CASSLAPSNGYTF	TGTGCCAGCAGCTTGGCGCCGAGCAATGGCTACACCTTC
TRBV28	TRBJ2-2	-	-	CASRAEIYTGELFF	TGTGCCAGCAGGGCGGAGATCTACACCGGGGAGCTGTTTTTT
TRBV30	TRBJ2-5	TRBD2	-	CAWSVGGEGETQYF	TGTGCCTGGAGTGTAGGAGGGGAGGGAGAGACCCAGTACTTC
TRBV19	TRBJ1-2	TRBD1	-	CATDNLRGLGGYTF	TGTGCCACCGATAACCTCAGGGGGCTAGGTGGCTACACCTTC
TRBV18	TRBJ2-1	TRBD1	-	CASSDRGRGDEQFF	TGTGCCAGCTCAGACAGGGGGCGCGGGGATGAGCAGTTCTTC
TRBV27	TRBJ1-2	TRBD1	-	CASPGQGRTNYGYTF	TGTGCCAGTCCGGGACAGGGTCGGACGAACTATGGCTACACCTTC
TRBV20-1	TRBJ2-5	-	-	CSAELQETQYF	TGCAGTGCTGAGCTCCAAGAGACCCAGTACTTC
TRBV5-1	TRBJ1-4	-	-	CASSFQGSWNEKLFF	TGCGCCAGCAGCTTCCAGGGAAGTTGGAATGAAAAACTGTTTTTT
TRBV19	TRBJ2-6	-	-	CASSQDSGANVLTF	TGTGCCAGTAGTCAGGATTCTGGGGCCAACGTCCTGACTTTC